This T cell receptor beta chain is from a study of cytomegalovirus exposure and HLA in healthy donors. Background on the study: The 120 validation repertoires matched the approximately 700 first-cohort repertoires in platform, a later analysis reported.

A single count supports this clone. The antigen remains undetermined. The germline V gene has CDR1 MNHNS and CDR2 SASEGT. V shed 3 bases and J shed 2 bases, with 9 bases lying between them. This CDR3 spans 14 amino acids. Method: immunoSEQ multiplex PCR; TCRdb's copy keeps in-frame clones and lacks some. The sample yields under 150,000 clones, roughly 90% seen once. Study conclusions and caveats: Reportedly, cytomegalovirus status was diagnosed with high sensitivity and specificity. It was confirmed in vitro that a few of the CMV-associated chains were specific for CMV antigens. Cytomegalovirus association was listed for about 160 TCR beta chains.

The chain couples TRBV6-1 to TRBJ2-3; D unresolved. The specimen was PBMCs. The sequence came from a man younger than 35 in good health and CMV-seronegative. The CDR3 DNA reads TGTGCCAGCAGTGAGCAGATGTTCACAGATACGCAGTATTTT. Translating it yields CASSEQMFTDTQYF.